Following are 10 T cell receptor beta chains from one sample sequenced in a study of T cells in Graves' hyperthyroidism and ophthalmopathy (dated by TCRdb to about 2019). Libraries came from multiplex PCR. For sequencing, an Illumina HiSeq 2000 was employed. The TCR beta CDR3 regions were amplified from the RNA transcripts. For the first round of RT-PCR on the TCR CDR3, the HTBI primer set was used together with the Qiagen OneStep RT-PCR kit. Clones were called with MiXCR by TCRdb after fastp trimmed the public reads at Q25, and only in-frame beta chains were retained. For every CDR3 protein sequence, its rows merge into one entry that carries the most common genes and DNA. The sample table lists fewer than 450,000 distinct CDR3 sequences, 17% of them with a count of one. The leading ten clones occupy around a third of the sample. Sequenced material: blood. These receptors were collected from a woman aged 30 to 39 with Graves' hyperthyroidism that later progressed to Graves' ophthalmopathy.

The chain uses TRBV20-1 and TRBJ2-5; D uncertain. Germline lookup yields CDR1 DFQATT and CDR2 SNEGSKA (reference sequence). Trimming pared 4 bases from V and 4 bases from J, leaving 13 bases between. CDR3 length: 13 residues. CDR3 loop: CSANTGHVETQYF. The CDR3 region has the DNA TGCAGTGCTAACACCGGCCACGTAGAGACCCAGTACTTC.

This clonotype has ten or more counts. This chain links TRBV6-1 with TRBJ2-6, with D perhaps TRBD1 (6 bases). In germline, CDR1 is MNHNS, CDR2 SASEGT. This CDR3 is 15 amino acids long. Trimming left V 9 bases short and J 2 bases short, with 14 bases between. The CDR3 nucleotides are TGTGCCAGTCGGTTTACAGGGACTGGGGCCAACGTCCTGACTTTC. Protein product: CASRFTGTGANVLTF.

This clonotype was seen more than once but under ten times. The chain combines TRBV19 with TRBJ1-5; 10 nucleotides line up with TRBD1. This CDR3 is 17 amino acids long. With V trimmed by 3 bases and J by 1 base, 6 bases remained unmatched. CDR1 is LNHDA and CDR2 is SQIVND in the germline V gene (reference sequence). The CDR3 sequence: CASSIRDRGWSNQPQHF. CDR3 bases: TGTGCCAGTAGTATCCGGGACAGGGGTTGGAGCAATCAGCCCCAGCATTTT.

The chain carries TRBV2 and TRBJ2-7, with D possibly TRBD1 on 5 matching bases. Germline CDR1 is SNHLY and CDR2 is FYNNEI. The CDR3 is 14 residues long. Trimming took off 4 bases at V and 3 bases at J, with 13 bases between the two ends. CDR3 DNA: TGTGCCAGCAGTGTTACAGGATACAGCTACGAGCAGTACTTC. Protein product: CASSVTGYSYEQYF.

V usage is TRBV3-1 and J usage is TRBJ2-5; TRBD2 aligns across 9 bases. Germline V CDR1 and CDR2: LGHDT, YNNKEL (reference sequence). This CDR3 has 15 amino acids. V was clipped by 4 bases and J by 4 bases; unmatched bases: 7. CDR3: CASSPGVAGVETQYF. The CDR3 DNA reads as TGTGCCAGCAGCCCGGGGGTAGCGGGAGTAGAGACCCAGTACTTC.

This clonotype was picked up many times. DNA for the CDR3: TGTGCCATCGCATCATCCTCCTACAATGAGCAGTTCTTC. It is translated as CAIASSSYNEQFF. V gene TRBV2 combines with J gene TRBJ2-1; D remains ambiguous. There are 13 residues in the CDR3. The V gene lost 10 bases and the J gene lost 0 bases, with 10 bases spanning the gap. Germline V gene data show CDR1 as SNHLY and CDR2 as FYNNEI.

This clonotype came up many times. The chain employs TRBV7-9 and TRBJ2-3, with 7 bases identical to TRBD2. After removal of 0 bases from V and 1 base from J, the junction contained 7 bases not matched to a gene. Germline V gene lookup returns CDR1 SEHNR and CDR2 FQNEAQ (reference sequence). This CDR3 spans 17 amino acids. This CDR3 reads CASSLALTGRGTDTQYF. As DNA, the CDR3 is TGTGCCAGCAGCTTAGCGCTGACGGGGAGGGGCACAGATACGCAGTATTTT.

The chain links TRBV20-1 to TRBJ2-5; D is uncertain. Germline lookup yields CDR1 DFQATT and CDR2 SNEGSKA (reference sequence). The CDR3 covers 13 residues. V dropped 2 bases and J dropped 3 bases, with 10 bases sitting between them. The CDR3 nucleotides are TGCAGTGCTAGACGTGGAGTAGAAGAGACCCAGTACTTC. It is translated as CSARRGVEETQYF.

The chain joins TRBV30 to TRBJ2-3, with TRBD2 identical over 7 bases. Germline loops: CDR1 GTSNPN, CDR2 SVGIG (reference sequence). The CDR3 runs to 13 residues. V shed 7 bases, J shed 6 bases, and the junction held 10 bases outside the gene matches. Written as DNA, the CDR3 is TGTGCCTCAACGGCGGGAGTTGGGGATACGCAGTATTTT. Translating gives CASTAGVGDTQYF.

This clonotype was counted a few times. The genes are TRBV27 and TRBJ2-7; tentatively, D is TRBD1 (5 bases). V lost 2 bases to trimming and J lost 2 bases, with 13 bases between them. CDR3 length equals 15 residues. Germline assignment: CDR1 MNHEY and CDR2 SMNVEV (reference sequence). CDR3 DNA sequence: TGTGCCAGCAGTTTAAAGGGGCACCAGACCTACGAGCAGTACTTC. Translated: CASSLKGHQTYEQYF.